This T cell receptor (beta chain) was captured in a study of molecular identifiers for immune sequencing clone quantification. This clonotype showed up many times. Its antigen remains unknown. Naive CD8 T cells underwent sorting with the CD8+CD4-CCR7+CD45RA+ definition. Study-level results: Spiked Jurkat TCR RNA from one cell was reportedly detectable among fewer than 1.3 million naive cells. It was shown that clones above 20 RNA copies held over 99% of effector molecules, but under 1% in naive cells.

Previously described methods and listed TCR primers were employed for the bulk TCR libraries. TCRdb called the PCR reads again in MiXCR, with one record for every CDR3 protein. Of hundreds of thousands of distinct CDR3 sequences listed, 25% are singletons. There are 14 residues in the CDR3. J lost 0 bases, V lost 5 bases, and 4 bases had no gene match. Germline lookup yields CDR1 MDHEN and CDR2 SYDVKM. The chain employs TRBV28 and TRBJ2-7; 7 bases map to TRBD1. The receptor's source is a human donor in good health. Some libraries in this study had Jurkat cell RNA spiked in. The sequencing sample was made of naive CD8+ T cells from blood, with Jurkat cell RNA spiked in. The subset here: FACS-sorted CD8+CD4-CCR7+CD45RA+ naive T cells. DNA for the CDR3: TGTGCCAGCAGTGACAGGGCCACCTCCTACGAGCAGTACTTC. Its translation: CASSDRATSYEQYF.